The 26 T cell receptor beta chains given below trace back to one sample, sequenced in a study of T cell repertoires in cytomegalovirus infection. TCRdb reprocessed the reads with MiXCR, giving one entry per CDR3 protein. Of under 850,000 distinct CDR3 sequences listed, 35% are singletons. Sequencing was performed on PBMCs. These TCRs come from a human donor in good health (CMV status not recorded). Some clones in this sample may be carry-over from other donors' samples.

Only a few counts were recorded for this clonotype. The CDR3 DNA is TGTGCCAGCAGTTACTCAGAGACAGGGGACCACCATGCAACTAATGAAAAACTGTTTTTT. Translation gives CASSYSETGDHHATNEKLFF. The chain employs TRBV6-2 or TRBV6-3 and TRBJ1-4, with 8 positions matching TRBD1. Germline CDR1 and CDR2: MNHEY and SVGEGT. With V trimmed by 0 bases and J by 0 bases, 12 bases remained unmatched. This CDR3 spans 20 amino acids.

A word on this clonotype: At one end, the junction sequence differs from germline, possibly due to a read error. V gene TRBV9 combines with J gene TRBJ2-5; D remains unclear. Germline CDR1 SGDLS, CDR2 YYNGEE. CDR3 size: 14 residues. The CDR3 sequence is CASSVDTPGETQYF. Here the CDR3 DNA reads TGCGCCAGCAGCGTAGACACCCCTGGGGAGACCCAGTACTTC.

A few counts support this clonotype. The CDR3 bases are TGTGCCAGCAGCGTAGGTGACGGAACCTACGAGCAGTACTTC. This translates into CASSVGDGTYEQYF. This rearrangement joins TRBV9 to TRBJ2-7, with D unclear. Germline V gene lookup returns CDR1 SGDLS and CDR2 YYNGEE. The CDR3 has 14 residues. The V end was cut by 0 bases, the J end by 2 bases, with 9 bases between.

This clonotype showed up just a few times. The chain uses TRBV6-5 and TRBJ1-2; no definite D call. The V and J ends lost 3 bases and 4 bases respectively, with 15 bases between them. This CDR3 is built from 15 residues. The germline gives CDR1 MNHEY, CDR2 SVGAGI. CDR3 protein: CASSYHDRGTYGYTF. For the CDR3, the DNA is TGTGCCAGCAGTTATCATGACCGAGGCACCTATGGCTACACCTTC.

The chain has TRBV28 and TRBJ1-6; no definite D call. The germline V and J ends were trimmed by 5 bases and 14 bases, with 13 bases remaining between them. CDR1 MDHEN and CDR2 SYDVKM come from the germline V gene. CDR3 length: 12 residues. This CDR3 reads CASSPSLITLHF. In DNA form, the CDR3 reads TGTGCCAGCAGTCCTTCACTCATCACCCTCCACTTT. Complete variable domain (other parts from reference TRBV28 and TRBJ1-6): DVKVTQSSRYLVKRTGEKVFLECVQDMDHENMFWYRQDPGLGLRLIYFSYDVKMKEKGDIPEGYSVSREKKERFSLILESASTNQTSMYLCASSPSLITLHFGNGTRLTVT.

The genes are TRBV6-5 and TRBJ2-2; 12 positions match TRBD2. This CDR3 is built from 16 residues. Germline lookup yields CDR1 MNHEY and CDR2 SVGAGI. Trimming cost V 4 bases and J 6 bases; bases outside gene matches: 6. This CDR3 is CASSFRTSGMAGELFF. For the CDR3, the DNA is TGTGCCAGCAGTTTCCGGACTAGCGGGATGGCCGGGGAGCTGTTTTTT.

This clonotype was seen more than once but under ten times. Here the CDR3 reads CASSLPGTKYEQYF. The CDR3 DNA sequence: TGCGCCAGCAGCCTCCCCGGGACAAAATACGAGCAGTACTTC. This chain joins TRBV4-1 and TRBJ2-7; the D gene is possibly TRBD1 (6 bases). The V end lost 4 bases, the J end lost 4 bases, and 14 bases lay between the germline ends. Germline V gene data show CDR1 as MGHRA and CDR2 as YSYEKL. The CDR3 spans 14 residues.

The CDR3 loop reads CASSFAGGRNGELFF. Written as DNA, the CDR3 is TGTGCCAGCAGTTTCGCAGGGGGCAGGAACGGGGAGCTGTTTTTT. V gene TRBV6-2 or TRBV6-3 combines with J gene TRBJ2-2; 8 bases map to TRBD1. Trimming at V came to 4 bases and at J to 7 bases, leaving 8 bases not matched to a gene. Germline CDR1 is MNHEY and CDR2 is SVGEGT. The CDR3 is 15 amino acids.

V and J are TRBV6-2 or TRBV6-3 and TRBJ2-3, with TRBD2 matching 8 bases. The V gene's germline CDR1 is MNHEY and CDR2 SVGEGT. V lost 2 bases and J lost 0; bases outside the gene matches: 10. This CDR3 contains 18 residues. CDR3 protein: CASSYPIPQRGSTDTQYF. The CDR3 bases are TGTGCCAGCAGTTACCCAATCCCACAGCGGGGGAGCACAGATACGCAGTATTTT.

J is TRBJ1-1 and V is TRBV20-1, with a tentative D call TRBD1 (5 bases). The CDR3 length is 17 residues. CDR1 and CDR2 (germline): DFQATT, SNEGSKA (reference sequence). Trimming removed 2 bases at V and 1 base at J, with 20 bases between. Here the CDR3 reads CSARKSGLAQGNTEAFF. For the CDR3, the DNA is TGCAGTGCTAGAAAGTCAGGATTGGCCCAGGGGAACACTGAAGCTTTCTTT.

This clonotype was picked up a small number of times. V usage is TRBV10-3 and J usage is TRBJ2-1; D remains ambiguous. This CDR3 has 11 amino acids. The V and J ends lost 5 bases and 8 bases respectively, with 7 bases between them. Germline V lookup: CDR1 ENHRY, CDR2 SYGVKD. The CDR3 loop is CAISSGDEQFF. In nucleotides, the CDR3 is TGTGCCATCAGTTCGGGCGATGAGCAGTTCTTC.

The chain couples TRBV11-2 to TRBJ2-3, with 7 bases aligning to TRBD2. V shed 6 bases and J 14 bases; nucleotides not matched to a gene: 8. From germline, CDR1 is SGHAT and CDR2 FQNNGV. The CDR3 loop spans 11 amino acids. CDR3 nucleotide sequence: TGTGCCAGCAGGACAAGGACTAGGCCGTATTTT. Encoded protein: CASRTRTRPYF.

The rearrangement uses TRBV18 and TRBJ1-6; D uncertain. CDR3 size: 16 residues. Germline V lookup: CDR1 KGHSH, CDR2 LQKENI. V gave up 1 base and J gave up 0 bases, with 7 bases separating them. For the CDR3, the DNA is TGTGCCAGCTCACCACTGGCGAGCTCCTATAATTCACCCCTCCACTTT. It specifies CASSPLASSYNSPLHF. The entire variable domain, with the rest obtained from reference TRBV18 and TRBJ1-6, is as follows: NAGVMQNPRHLVRRRGQEARLRCSPMKGHSHVYWYRQLPEEGLKFMVYLQKENIIDESGMPKERFSAEFPKEGPSILRIQQVVRGDSAAYFCASSPLASSYNSPLHFGNGTRLTVT.

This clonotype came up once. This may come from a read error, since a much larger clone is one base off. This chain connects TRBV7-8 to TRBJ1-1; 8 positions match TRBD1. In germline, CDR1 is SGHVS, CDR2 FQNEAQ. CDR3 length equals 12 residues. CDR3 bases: TGTGACAGCAGCTCTCAGGGGGCTAAAGCTTTCTTT. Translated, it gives CDSSSQGAKAFF.

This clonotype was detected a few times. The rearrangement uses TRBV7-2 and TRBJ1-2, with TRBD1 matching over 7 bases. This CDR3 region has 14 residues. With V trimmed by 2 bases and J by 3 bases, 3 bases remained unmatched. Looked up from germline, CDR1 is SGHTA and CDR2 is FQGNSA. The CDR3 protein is CASSLYGQDYGYTF. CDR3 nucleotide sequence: TGTGCCAGCAGCTTATATGGACAGGACTATGGCTACACCTTC.

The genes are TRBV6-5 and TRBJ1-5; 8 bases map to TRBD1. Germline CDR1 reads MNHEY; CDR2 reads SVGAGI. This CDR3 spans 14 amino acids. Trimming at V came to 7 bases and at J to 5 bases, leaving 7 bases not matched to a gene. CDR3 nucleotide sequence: TGTGCCAGCAAAGAAGACAGGGGTTATCAGCCCCAGCATTTT. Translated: CASKEDRGYQPQHF.

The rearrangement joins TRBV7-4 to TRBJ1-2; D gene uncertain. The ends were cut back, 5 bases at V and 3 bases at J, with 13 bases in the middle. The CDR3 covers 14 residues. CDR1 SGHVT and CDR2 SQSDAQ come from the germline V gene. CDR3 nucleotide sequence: TGTGCCAGCAGCACCGGACGGTCGGACTATGGCTACACCTTC. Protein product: CASSTGRSDYGYTF.

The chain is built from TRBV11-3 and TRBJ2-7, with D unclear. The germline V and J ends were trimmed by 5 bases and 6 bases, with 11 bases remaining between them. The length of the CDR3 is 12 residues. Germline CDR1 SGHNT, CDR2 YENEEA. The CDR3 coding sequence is TGTGCCAGCAGCCCCCATTCCGGCGAGCAGTACTTC. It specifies CASSPHSGEQYF.

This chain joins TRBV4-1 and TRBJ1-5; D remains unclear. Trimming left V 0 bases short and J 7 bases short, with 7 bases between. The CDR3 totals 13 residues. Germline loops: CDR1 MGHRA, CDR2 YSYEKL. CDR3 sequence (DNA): TGCGCCAGCAGCCAAGATCTGAGGCAGCCCCAGCATTTT. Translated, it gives CASSQDLRQPQHF.

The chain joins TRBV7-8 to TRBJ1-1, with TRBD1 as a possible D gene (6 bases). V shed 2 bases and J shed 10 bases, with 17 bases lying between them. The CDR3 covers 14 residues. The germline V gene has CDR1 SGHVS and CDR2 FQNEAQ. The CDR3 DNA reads TGTGCCAGCAGCTTATCAAGGGGGGTTTGGGGAGCTTTCTTT. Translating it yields CASSLSRGVWGAFF. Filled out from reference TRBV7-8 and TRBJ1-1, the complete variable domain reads GAGVSQSPRYKVAKRGQDVALRCDPISGHVSLFWYQQALGQGPEFLTYFQNEAQLDKSGLPSDRFFAERPEGSVSTLKIQRTQQEDSAVYLCASSLSRGVWGAFFGQGTRLTVV.

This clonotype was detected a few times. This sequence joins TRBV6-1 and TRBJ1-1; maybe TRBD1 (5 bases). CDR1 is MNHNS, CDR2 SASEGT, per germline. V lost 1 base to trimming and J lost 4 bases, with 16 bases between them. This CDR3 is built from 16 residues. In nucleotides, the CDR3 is TGTGCCAGCAGTGAAGTGTACGGGGGATTCATCACTGAAGCTTTCTTT. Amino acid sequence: CASSEVYGGFITEAFF.

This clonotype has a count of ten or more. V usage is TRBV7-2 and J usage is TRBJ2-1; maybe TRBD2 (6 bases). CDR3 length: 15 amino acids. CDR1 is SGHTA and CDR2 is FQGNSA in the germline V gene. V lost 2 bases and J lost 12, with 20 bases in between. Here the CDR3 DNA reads TGTGCCAGCAGCTTAATTGTAAATAGCGGTATTGGGCAGTTCTTC. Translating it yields CASSLIVNSGIGQFF. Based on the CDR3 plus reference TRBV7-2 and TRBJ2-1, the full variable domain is GAGVSQSPSNKVTEKGKDVELRCDPISGHTALYWYRQSLGQGLEFLIYFQGNSAPDKSGLPSDRFSAERTGGSVSTLTIQRTQQEDSAVYLCASSLIVNSGIGQFFGPGTRLTVL.

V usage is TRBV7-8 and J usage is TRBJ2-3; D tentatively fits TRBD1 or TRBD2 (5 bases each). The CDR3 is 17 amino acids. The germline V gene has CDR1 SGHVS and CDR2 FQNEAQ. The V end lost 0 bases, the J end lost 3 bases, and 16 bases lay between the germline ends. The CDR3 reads CASSLATWGIKTDTQYF. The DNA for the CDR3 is TGTGCCAGCAGCTTAGCGACGTGGGGGATTAAGACAGATACGCAGTATTTT.

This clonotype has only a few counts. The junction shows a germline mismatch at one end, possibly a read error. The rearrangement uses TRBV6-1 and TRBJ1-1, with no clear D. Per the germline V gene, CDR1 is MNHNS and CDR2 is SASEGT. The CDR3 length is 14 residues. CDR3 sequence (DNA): TGTGCCACCAGTGACACCCGAAAGAACACTGAAGCTTTCTTT. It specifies CATSDTRKNTEAFF.

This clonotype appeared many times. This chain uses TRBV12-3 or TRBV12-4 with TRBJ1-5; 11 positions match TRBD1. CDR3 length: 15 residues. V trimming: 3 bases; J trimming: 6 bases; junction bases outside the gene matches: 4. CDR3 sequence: CASSFGTGGTQPQHF. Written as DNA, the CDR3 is TGTGCCAGCAGTTTCGGGACAGGGGGTACTCAGCCCCAGCATTTT.

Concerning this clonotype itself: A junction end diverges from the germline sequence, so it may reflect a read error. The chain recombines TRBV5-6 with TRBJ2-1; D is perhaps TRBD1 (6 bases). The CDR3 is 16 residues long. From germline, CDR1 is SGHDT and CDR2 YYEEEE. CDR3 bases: TGTGCAAGCAGCTTGTGGGGCAGGGGCTCTTACAATGAGCAGTTCTTC. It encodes CASSLWGRGSYNEQFF.